This T cell receptor (beta chain) was documented in a study of T cells in Graves' hyperthyroidism and ophthalmopathy. Findings of the study overall: Most clonotypes expanded in the thyroid (above 0.001) were also present in blood. By a 13 V-J model, ophthalmopathy was set apart from stable hyperthyroidism.

Amplified TCR beta CDR3 regions came from RNA transcripts. Primed by the HTBI set, a first-round RT-PCR was run on the TCR CDR3. TCRdb itself ran the multiplex PCR reads through MiXCR, one entry per CDR3 protein. The sample holds some 550,000 distinct CDR3 sequences, around 15% seen once. As concerns this clonotype: Its antigen remains unidentified.

The study based diagnoses on clinical symptoms, serum thyroxine and TRAb, thyroid ultrasound and orbital computed tomography. It was around 10 ml of fresh peripheral blood that supplied the PBMCs. The V and J ends lost 5 bases and 3 bases, in that order; junction bases with no gene match: 8. The CDR3 totals 15 residues. Germline-derived CDR1 and CDR2 are DFQATT and SNEGSKA (reference sequence). The rearrangement links TRBV20-1 to TRBJ2-2, with 8 bases aligning to TRBD1. Sequences were obtained from blood. This sequence was found in a woman between 40 and 55 years old with Graves' ophthalmopathy. The CDR3 nucleotides are TGCAGTGCTCCCGGACAGGGATTACACACCGGGGAGCTGTTTTTT. This sequence encodes CSAPGQGLHTGELFF.